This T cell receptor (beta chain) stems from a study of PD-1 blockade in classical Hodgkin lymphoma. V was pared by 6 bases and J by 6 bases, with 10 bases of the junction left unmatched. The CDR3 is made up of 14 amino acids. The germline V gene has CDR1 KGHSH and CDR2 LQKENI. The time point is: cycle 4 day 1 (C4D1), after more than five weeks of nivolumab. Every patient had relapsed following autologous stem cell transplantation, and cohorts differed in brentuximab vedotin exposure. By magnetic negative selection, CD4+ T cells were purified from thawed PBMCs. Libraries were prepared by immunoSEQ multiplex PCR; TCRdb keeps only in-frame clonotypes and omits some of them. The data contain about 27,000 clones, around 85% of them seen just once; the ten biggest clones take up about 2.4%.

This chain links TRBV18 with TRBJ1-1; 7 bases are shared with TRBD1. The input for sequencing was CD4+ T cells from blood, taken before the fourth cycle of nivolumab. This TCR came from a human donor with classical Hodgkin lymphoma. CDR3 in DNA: TGTGCCAGCTCCCCTACAGGGGATGTGGCTGAAGCTTTCTTT. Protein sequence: CASSPTGDVAEAFF.